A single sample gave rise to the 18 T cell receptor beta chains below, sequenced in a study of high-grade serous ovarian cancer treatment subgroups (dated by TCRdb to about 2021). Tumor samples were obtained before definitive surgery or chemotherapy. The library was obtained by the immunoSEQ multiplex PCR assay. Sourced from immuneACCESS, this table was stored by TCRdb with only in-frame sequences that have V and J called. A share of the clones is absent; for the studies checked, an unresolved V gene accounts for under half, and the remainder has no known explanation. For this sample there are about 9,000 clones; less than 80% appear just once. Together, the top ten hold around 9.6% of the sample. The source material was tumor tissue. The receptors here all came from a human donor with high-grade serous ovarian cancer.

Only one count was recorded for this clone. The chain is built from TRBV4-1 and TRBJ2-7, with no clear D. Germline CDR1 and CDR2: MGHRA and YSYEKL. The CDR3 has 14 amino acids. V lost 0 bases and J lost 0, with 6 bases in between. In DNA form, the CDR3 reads TGCGCCAGCAGCCAAGATTGGAGCTCCTACGAGCAGTACTTC. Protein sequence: CASSQDWSSYEQYF.

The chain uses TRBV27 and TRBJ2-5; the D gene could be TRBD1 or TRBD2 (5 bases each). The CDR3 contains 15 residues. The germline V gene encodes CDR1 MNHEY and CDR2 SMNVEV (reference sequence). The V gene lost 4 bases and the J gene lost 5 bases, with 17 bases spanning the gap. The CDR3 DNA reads TGTGCCAGCAGTTCGCCCGGGACCAGGGTTGAGACCCAGTACTTC. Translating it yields CASSSPGTRVETQYF.

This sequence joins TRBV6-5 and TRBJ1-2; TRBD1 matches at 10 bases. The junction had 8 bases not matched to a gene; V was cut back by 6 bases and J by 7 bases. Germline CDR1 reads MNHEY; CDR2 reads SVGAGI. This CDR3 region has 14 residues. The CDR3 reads CASSPGQGIFGYTF. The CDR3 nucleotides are TGTGCCAGCAGCCCGGGACAGGGGATTTTTGGCTACACCTTC.

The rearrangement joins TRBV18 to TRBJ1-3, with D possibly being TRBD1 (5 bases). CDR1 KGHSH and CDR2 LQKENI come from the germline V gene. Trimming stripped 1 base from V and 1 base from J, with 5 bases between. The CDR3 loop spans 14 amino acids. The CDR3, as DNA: TGTGCCAGCTCACCACAGGGGTCTGGAAACACCATATATTTT. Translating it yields CASSPQGSGNTIYF. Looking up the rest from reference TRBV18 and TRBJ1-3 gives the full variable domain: NAGVMQNPRHLVRRRGQEARLRCSPMKGHSHVYWYRQLPEEGLKFMVYLQKENIIDESGMPKERFSAEFPKEGPSILRIQQVVRGDSAAYFCASSPQGSGNTIYFGEGSWLTVV.

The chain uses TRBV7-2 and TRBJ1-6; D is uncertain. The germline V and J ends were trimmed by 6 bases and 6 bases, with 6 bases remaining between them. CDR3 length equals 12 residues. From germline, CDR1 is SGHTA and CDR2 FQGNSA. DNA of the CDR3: TGTGCCAGCAGTCTCCTTAATTCACCCCTCCACTTT. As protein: CASSLLNSPLHF.

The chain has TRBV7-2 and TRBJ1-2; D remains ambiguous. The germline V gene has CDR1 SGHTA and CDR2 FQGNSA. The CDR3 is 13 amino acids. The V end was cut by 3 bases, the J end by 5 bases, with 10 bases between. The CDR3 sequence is CASSLFREYGYTF. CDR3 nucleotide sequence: TGTGCCAGCAGCTTGTTCCGGGAGTATGGCTACACCTTC.

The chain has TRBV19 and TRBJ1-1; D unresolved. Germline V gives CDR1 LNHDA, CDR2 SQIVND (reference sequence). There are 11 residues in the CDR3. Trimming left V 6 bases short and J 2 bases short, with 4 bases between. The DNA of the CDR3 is TGTGCCAGTAGCACAAACACTGAAGCTTTCTTT. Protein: CASSTNTEAFF.

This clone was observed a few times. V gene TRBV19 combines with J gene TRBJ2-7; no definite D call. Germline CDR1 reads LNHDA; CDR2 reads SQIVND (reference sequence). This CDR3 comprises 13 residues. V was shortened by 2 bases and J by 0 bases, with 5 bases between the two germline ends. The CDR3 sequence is CASSISVSYEQYF. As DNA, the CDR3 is TGTGCCAGTAGTATATCCGTCTCCTACGAGCAGTACTTC.

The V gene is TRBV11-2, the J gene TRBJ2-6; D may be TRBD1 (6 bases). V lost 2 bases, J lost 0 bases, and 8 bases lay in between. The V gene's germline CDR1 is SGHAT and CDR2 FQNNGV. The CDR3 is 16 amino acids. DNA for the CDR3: TGTGCCAGCAGCTTAACAGGGCTCTCTGGGGCCAACGTCCTGACTTTC. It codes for CASSLTGLSGANVLTF.

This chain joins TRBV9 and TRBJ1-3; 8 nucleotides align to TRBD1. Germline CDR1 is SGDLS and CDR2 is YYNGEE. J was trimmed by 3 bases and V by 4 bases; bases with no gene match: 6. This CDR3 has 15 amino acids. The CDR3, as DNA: TGTGCCAGCAGCCCTTGGACAGGGCTTGGAAACACCATATATTTT. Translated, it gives CASSPWTGLGNTIYF.

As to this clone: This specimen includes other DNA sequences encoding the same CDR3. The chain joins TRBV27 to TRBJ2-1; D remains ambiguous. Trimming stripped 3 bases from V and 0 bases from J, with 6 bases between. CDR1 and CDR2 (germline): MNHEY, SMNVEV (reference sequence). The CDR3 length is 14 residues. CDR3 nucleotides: TGTGCCAGCAGTTTCCTGGGCTCCTACAATGAGCAGTTCTTC. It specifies CASSFLGSYNEQFF.

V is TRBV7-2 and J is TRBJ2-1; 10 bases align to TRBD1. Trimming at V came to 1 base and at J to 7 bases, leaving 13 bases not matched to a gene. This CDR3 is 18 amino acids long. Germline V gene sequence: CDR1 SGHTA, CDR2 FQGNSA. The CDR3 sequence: CASSLELAGQGNRNEQFF. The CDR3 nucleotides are TGTGCCAGCAGCTTAGAGCTTGCGGGACAGGGGAACAGAAATGAGCAGTTCTTC.

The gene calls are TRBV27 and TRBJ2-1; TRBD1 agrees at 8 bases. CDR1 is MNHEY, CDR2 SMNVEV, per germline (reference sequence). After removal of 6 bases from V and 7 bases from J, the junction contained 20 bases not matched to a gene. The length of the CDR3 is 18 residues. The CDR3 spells CASSPVGYKGTGGNEQFF. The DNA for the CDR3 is TGTGCCAGCAGCCCAGTGGGATATAAAGGGACAGGCGGAAATGAGCAGTTCTTC.

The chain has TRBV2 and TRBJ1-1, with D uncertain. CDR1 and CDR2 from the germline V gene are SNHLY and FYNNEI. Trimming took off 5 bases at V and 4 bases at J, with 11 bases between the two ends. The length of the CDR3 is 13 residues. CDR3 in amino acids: CASSPDLVTEAFF. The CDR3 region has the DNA TGTGCCAGCAGTCCCGATCTCGTCACTGAAGCTTTCTTT.

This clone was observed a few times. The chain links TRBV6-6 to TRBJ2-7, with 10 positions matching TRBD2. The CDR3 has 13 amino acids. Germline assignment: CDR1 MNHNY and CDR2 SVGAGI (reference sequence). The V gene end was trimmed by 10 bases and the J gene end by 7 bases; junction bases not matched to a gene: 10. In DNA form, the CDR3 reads TGTGCCACTTCTAGCGGGAGTCCGGGAGAGCAGTACTTC. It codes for CATSSGSPGEQYF.

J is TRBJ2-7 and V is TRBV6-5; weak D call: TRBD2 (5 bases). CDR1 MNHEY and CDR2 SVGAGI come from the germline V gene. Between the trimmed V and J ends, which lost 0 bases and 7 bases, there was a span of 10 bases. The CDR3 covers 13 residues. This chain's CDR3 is CASSYSTGKEQYF. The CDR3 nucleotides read TGTGCCAGCAGTTACTCGACCGGGAAGGAGCAGTACTTC.

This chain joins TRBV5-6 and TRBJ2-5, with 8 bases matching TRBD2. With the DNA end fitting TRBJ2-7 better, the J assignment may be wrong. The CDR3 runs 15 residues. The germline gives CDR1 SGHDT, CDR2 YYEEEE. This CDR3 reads CASSLGFGRAYEQYF. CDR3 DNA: TGTGCCAGCAGCTTGGGTTTCGGGAGGGCCTACGAGCAGTACTTC.

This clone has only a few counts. This CDR3 reads CASMAYSNQPQHF. The CDR3 DNA sequence: TGTGCCAGTATGGCGTATAGCAATCAGCCCCAGCATTTT. V is TRBV19 and J is TRBJ1-5, with D unresolved. The germline V gene encodes CDR1 LNHDA and CDR2 SQIVND (reference sequence). The CDR3 runs 13 residues. Deletions cut 7 bases from V and 0 bases from J, with 7 bases between.